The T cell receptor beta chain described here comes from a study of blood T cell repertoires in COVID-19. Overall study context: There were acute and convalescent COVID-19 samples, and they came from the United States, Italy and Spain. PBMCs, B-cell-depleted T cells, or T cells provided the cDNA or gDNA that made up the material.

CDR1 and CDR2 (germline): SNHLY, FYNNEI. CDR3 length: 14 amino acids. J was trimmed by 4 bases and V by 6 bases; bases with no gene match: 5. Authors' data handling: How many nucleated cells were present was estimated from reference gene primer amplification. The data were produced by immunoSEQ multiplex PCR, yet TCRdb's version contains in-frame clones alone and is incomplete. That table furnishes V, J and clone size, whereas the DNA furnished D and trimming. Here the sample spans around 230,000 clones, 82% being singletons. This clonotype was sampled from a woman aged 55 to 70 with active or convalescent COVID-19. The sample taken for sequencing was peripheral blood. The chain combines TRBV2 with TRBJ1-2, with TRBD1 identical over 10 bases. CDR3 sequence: CASRPGQGSYGYTF. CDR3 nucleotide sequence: TGTGCCAGCAGGCCGGGACAGGGGTCCTATGGCTACACCTTC. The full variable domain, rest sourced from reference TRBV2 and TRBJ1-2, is EPEVTQTPSHQVTQMGQEVILRCVPISNHLYFYWYRQILGQKVEFLVSFYNNEISEKSEIFDDQFSVERPDGSNFTLKIRSTKLEDSAMYFCASRPGQGSYGYTFGSGTRLTVV.